This T cell receptor (beta chain) was sequenced for a study of shared clonotypes between healthy human individuals. Original data processing: Junction-only sequences produced by ImmunoSEQ had no quality scores, so filtering differed. Measured with immunoSEQ multiplex PCR; TCRdb has only the in-frame clones, and not every one. That table furnishes V, J and clone size, whereas the DNA furnished D and trimming. The data show about 2.4 million clones, roughly 93% seen once. Researchers partitioned CD4+ cells into CD45RA+ naive and CD45RA-negative memory subsets. Input material: naive CD4+ T cells from PBMCs. Subset given: CD45RA+ positively selected. This sequence originates from a man between 18 and 35 years old in good health. Some clones in this sample may be carry-over from other donors' samples.

The CDR3 is CASSRSLGPPDTQYF. The CDR3 bases are TGCGCCAGCAGCCGAAGCCTGGGACCGCCGGATACGCAGTATTTT. V is TRBV4-1 and J is TRBJ2-3; D is perhaps TRBD1 or TRBD2 (5 bases each). V dropped 4 bases and J dropped 6 bases, with 17 bases sitting between them. Germline lookup yields CDR1 MGHRA and CDR2 YSYEKL. The length of the CDR3 is 15 residues.